The 15 T cell receptor beta chains presented below share a single source sample, sequenced in a study of T cell responses to AZD1222 COVID-19 vaccine (dated by TCRdb to the early 2020s). Sample time point, as interpreted from the label and publication: baseline before first vaccination. The library was built by means of the immunoSEQ multiplex PCR assay. The source is immuneACCESS, and TCRdb retained only in-frame sequences with V and J called. Part of the clones is not carried over; for the studies checked, unresolved V genes explain less than half of this, and the remainder is unexplained. The sample contains 150,000 to 180,000 clones, less than 90% of them found a single time. The ten biggest clones cover around 2.9% of the sample. The source was peripheral blood, collected on day 0 of AZD1222 vaccination. These receptors came from an adult in good health.

CDR3 region: CASASPVSGYSTDTQYF. In DNA form, the CDR3 reads TGTGCCAGCGCCTCCCCCGTCAGCGGATATAGCACAGATACGCAGTATTTT. This chain connects TRBV2 to TRBJ2-3; TRBD2 is a possible D gene (5 bases). Between the trimmed V and J ends, which lost 8 bases and 0 bases, there was a span of 21 bases. This CDR3 is 17 amino acids long. CDR1 and CDR2 from the germline V gene are SNHLY and FYNNEI.

The V call is TRBV5-5, the J call TRBJ2-1; D not certain. The CDR3 covers 14 residues. CDR1 and CDR2 from the germline V gene are SGHKS and YYEKEE (reference sequence). Trimming shortened V by 3 bases and J by 0 bases, and 7 bases separated the two germline ends. The CDR3 protein is CASSSANSYNEQFF. The CDR3 nucleotides are TGTGCCAGCAGCTCTGCTAACTCCTACAATGAGCAGTTCTTC. The full variable domain, rest sourced from reference TRBV5-5 and TRBJ2-1, is DAGVTQSPTHLIKTRGQQVTLRCSPISGHKSVSWYQQVLGQGPQFIFQYYEKEERGRGNFPDRFSARQFPNYSSELNVNALLLGDSALYLCASSSANSYNEQFFGPGTRLTVL.

This clone showed up just once. This chain connects TRBV7-2 to TRBJ1-2; D call uncertain. The CDR3 consists of 14 residues. The ends were cut back, 5 bases at V and 4 bases at J, with 14 bases in the middle. Looked up from germline, CDR1 is SGHTA and CDR2 is FQGNSA. CDR3 loop: CASSLVQSPYGYTF. As DNA, the CDR3 is TGTGCCAGCAGCCTAGTACAGTCACCCTATGGCTACACCTTC.

The gene calls are TRBV5-1 and TRBJ2-7; TRBD1 or TRBD2 may be the D gene (5 bases each). Trimming took off 7 bases at V and 2 bases at J, with 13 bases between the two ends. CDR1 and CDR2 from the germline V gene are SGHRS and YFSETQ. This CDR3 is built from 13 residues. The CDR3 spells CASSRDGPYEQYF. CDR3 sequence (DNA): TGCGCCAGCTCCCGGGACGGGCCCTACGAGCAGTACTTC.

The V gene is TRBV5-1, the J gene TRBJ2-7, with unresolved D. Germline V gene data show CDR1 as SGHRS and CDR2 as YFSETQ. This CDR3 is 17 amino acids long. The V end lost 1 base, the J end lost 2 bases, and 19 bases lay between the germline ends. CDR3 coding DNA: TGCGCCAGCAGCTTGTCCTCTAGTACTCTAGGGACCTACGAGCAGTACTTC. Amino acid sequence: CASSLSSSTLGTYEQYF.

The rearrangement uses TRBV7-2 and TRBJ2-1, with 11 positions matching TRBD2. With 2 bases clipped from V and 12 bases from J, the junction kept 9 bases outside the gene matches. This CDR3 comprises 15 residues. The germline CDR1 and CDR2 sequences are SGHTA and FQGNSA. CDR3 protein: CASSLPTTSGGPQFF. The CDR3 DNA sequence: TGTGCCAGCAGCTTACCGACCACTAGCGGGGGTCCGCAGTTCTTC.

This chain joins TRBV6-1 and TRBJ2-3; TRBD1 aligns across 8 bases. This CDR3 has 16 amino acids. Per the germline V gene, CDR1 is MNHNS and CDR2 is SASEGT. The trim removed 0 bases at V and 0 bases at J, leaving 2 bases unmatched. The CDR3: CASSEAGDRSTDTQYF. In nucleotides, the CDR3 is TGTGCCAGCAGTGAAGCTGGGGACAGGAGCACAGATACGCAGTATTTT.

The gene calls are TRBV15 and TRBJ2-7, with D tentatively TRBD1 (6 bases). Germline V gene sequence: CDR1 LNHNV, CDR2 YYDKDF (reference sequence). Trimming removed 1 base from V and 0 bases from J, with 7 bases in between. CDR3 length equals 14 residues. CDR3 sequence (DNA): TGTGCCACCAGCAGAGTGGACAGCTCCTACGAGCAGTACTTC. It specifies CATSRVDSSYEQYF.

This clone appeared a few times. This chain uses TRBV4-2 with TRBJ2-7; TRBD1 might be the D (6 bases). This CDR3 contains 14 residues. Germline loops: CDR1 LGHNA, CDR2 YNFKEQ. V was clipped by 0 bases and J by 4 bases, with 10 bases between them. The CDR3 bases are TGTGCCAGCAGCCAAGATCGACAGGCTTACGAGCAGTACTTC. Encoded protein: CASSQDRQAYEQYF.

This clone was seen only a few times. The chain has TRBV24-1 and TRBJ2-3, with 7 bases that match TRBD2. The length of the CDR3 is 16 residues. Germline CDR1 is KGHDR and CDR2 is SFDVKD. Trimming cost V 2 bases and J 2 bases; bases outside gene matches: 6. The CDR3 sequence is CATSDSHRGDTDTQYF. In DNA form, the CDR3 reads TGTGCCACCAGTGATTCACACCGGGGGGACACAGATACGCAGTATTTT.

For the CDR3, the DNA is TGTGCCAGCAGTTTATCGCCCGGGACAGGGTATGGCTACACCTTC. Translated, it gives CASSLSPGTGYGYTF. The V gene is TRBV27, the J gene TRBJ1-2, with 9 bases matching TRBD1. V lost 0 bases, J lost 5 bases, and 4 bases stayed unmatched. The CDR3 length is 15 residues. Per germline, CDR1 MNHEY and CDR2 SMNVEV (reference sequence).

The V gene is TRBV11-2, the J gene TRBJ2-7; D is unresolved. CDR1 is SGHAT and CDR2 is FQNNGV in the germline V gene. With 1 base removed from V and 5 bases from J, the gap between germline ends came to 12 bases. This CDR3 has 14 residues. In DNA form, the CDR3 reads TGTGCCAGCAGCTTAGTGATAGGGTCCCACGAGCAGTACTTC. Translation gives CASSLVIGSHEQYF.

The chain employs TRBV6-5 and TRBJ1-6, with D perhaps matching TRBD1 (6 bases). The CDR3 consists of 15 residues. Trimming pared 9 bases from V and 5 bases from J, leaving 17 bases between. Germline-derived CDR1 and CDR2 are MNHEY and SVGAGI. CDR3 DNA: TGTGCCAGTTTAAAAGGGGGGGAAAATAATTCACCCCTCCACTTT. Protein product: CASLKGGENNSPLHF.

This chain uses TRBV7-3 with TRBJ2-3; 9 bases are a match to TRBD2. Germline V gene data show CDR1 as SGHTA and CDR2 as FQGTGA. V dropped 5 bases and J dropped 2; count of bases not matched to a gene: 8. This CDR3 region has 16 residues. The CDR3: CASSPGIAGATDTQYF. CDR3 nucleotide sequence: TGTGCCAGCAGCCCAGGGATAGCGGGGGCCACAGATACGCAGTATTTT.

This chain links TRBV5-4 with TRBJ1-1; D possibly corresponds to TRBD1 (6 bases). This CDR3 is 16 amino acids long. V lost 4 bases and J 3 bases, leaving 19 bases between the germline ends. CDR1 and CDR2 (germline): SGHNT, YYREEE (reference sequence). The CDR3 DNA follows: TGTGCCAGCAGCCCGGGCGGGGGCATTAGGGACACTGAAGCTTTCTTT. Translated, it gives CASSPGGGIRDTEAFF.